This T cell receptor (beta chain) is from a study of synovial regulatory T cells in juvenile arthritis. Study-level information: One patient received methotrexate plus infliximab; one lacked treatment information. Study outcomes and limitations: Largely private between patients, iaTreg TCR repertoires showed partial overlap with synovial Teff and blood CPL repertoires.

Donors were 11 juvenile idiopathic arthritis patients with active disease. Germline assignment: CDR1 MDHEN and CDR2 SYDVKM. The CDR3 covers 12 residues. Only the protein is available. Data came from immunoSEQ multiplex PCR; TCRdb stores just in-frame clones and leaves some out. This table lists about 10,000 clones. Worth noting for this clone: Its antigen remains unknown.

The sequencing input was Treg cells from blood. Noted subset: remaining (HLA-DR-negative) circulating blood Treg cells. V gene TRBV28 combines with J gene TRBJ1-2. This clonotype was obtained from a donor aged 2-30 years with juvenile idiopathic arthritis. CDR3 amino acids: CAGYQRGRGYTF.